The rows below give T cell receptor beta chains drawn from one sample of a study of T cells after yellow fever vaccination. TCRdb reprocessed the 5' RACE reads with MiXCR, giving one entry per CDR3 protein. The sample contains 620,000 or so distinct CDR3 sequences, around a sixth of which appear only once. The specimen was PBMCs, collected 5 days after the first yellow fever vaccination. The receptors here all came from a man between 18 and 29 years old who received the YFV17D yellow fever vaccine. Each CDR3 is given with its conserved first and last residue. The order of the fields is J gene, V gene, clone size, D gene, CDR3 DNA, CDR3 protein. D genes are given only for firm matches. Clone size is shown for a subset of rows, as once, few, many or a class of expanded clone.

j_call: TRBJ1-1
v_call: TRBV20-1
clone_size: few
d_call: TRBD1
cdr3_nt: TGCAGTGCTAGAGTCCAGGGGGCAGGAAGCACTGAAGCTTTCTTT
cdr3_aa: CSARVQGAGSTEAFF

j_call: TRBJ2-2
v_call: TRBV20-1
clone_size: .
d_call: TRBD1
cdr3_nt: TGCAGTGCTTTCGAGGGACAGGGGAACACCGGGGAGCTGTTTTTT
cdr3_aa: CSAFEGQGNTGELFF

j_call: TRBJ2-3
v_call: TRBV3-1
clone_size: few
d_call: .
cdr3_nt: TGTGCCAGCAGCCCGCTGGTCGGCACAGATACGCAGTATTTT
cdr3_aa: CASSPLVGTDTQYF

j_call: TRBJ1-2
v_call: TRBV20-1
clone_size: few
d_call: .
cdr3_nt: TGCAGTGCTGCTAATCGGAGGGGTTCTAACTATGGCTACACCTTC
cdr3_aa: CSAANRRGSNYGYTF

j_call: TRBJ2-7
v_call: TRBV5-1
clone_size: .
d_call: TRBD1
cdr3_nt: TGCGCCAGCAGCTTGGAGCCCTTACAGGGGAAGCAGTACTTC
cdr3_aa: CASSLEPLQGKQYF

j_call: TRBJ2-2
v_call: TRBV2
clone_size: .
d_call: .
cdr3_nt: TGTGCCAGCAGTGGGGACACCGGGGAGCTGTTTTTT
cdr3_aa: CASSGDTGELFF

j_call: TRBJ1-5
v_call: TRBV7-9
clone_size: .
d_call: .
cdr3_nt: TGTGCCAGCAGCAACACCCACAATCAGCCCCAGCATTTT
cdr3_aa: CASSNTHNQPQHF

j_call: TRBJ2-2
v_call: TRBV12-3/TRBV12-4
clone_size: .
d_call: .
cdr3_nt: TGTGCCAGCAGCTCCAGGTACACCGGGGAGCTGTTTTTT
cdr3_aa: CASSSRYTGELFF

j_call: TRBJ2-7
v_call: TRBV18
clone_size: .
d_call: .
cdr3_nt: TGTGCCAGCTCCCCTGGCGTAGGAAGATTCCACGAGCAGTACTTC
cdr3_aa: CASSPGVGRFHEQYF

j_call: TRBJ1-2
v_call: TRBV4-2
clone_size: .
d_call: TRBD1
cdr3_nt: TGTGCCAGCAGCCAAGAGACAGGGGGCTATGGCTACACCTTC
cdr3_aa: CASSQETGGYGYTF

j_call: TRBJ2-5
v_call: TRBV12-3/TRBV12-4
clone_size: few
d_call: .
cdr3_nt: TGTGCCAGCAGTTTATCCGGGTCTCGAGGGACCCAGTACTTC
cdr3_aa: CASSLSGSRGTQYF

j_call: TRBJ1-2
v_call: TRBV11-2
clone_size: many
d_call: .
cdr3_nt: TGTGCCAGCAGCTTAGATCACACGAACTATGGCTACACCTTC
cdr3_aa: CASSLDHTNYGYTF

j_call: TRBJ1-1
v_call: TRBV10-3
clone_size: many
d_call: TRBD1
cdr3_nt: TGTGCCATCAGCCGCGGGACAGTGAACACTGAAGCTTTCTTT
cdr3_aa: CAISRGTVNTEAFF

j_call: TRBJ2-1
v_call: TRBV29-1
clone_size: many
d_call: .
cdr3_nt: TGCAGCTCCCTCAAGGGGGAAGTCTACAATGAGCAGTTCTTC
cdr3_aa: CSSLKGEVYNEQFF

j_call: TRBJ2-3
v_call: TRBV27
clone_size: few
d_call: TRBD2
cdr3_nt: TGTGCCAGCAGTCCCCCCCCTAGCGGGGGAGGAACAGATACGCAGTATTTT
cdr3_aa: CASSPPPSGGGTDTQYF

j_call: TRBJ1-6
v_call: TRBV20-1
clone_size: .
d_call: .
cdr3_nt: TGCAGTGCTAGAGAGCCGGGAAGTTCACCCCTCCACTTT
cdr3_aa: CSAREPGSSPLHF

j_call: TRBJ1-1
v_call: TRBV3-1
clone_size: few
d_call: .
cdr3_nt: TGTGCCAGCAGCCTCCCGGGCCTTATCCGCCGCACTGAAGCTTTCTTT
cdr3_aa: CASSLPGLIRRTEAFF

j_call: TRBJ2-1
v_call: TRBV7-2
clone_size: few
d_call: .
cdr3_nt: TGTGCCAGCAGCTTAGGCAACACGGGGGAGCAGTTCTTC
cdr3_aa: CASSLGNTGEQFF

j_call: TRBJ1-5
v_call: TRBV12-3/TRBV12-4
clone_size: .
d_call: .
cdr3_nt: TGTGCCAGCCGATTGAGAGATAGCAATCAGCCCCAGCATTTT
cdr3_aa: CASRLRDSNQPQHF

j_call: TRBJ2-1
v_call: TRBV7-9
clone_size: .
d_call: TRBD2
cdr3_nt: TGTGCCAGCAGCATTCTAGCGGGGACCCACTACAATGAGCAGTTCTTC
cdr3_aa: CASSILAGTHYNEQFF

j_call: TRBJ2-3
v_call: TRBV9
clone_size: few
d_call: TRBD2
cdr3_nt: TGTGCCAGCAGCGAAACCTCCGGGACTAGCGGGGGAGGGAATACGCAGTATTTT
cdr3_aa: CASSETSGTSGGGNTQYF

j_call: TRBJ2-5
v_call: TRBV18
clone_size: few
d_call: TRBD2
cdr3_nt: TGTGCCAGCTCAATCGGGAGGAGAGAGACCCAGTACTTC
cdr3_aa: CASSIGRRETQYF

j_call: TRBJ2-3
v_call: TRBV27
clone_size: .
d_call: .
cdr3_nt: TGTGCCAGCACCCGAGGGCCTGTAGATACGCAGTATTTT
cdr3_aa: CASTRGPVDTQYF

j_call: TRBJ2-3
v_call: TRBV7-8
clone_size: few
d_call: TRBD2
cdr3_nt: TGTGCCAGCAGCGTACTAGCGGGGGGGAGCACAGATACGCAGTATTTT
cdr3_aa: CASSVLAGGSTDTQYF

j_call: TRBJ2-3
v_call: TRBV10-3
clone_size: few
d_call: .
cdr3_nt: TGTGCCATTAGGGTGCTGGGGGGCACAGATACGCAGTATTTT
cdr3_aa: CAIRVLGGTDTQYF

j_call: TRBJ2-2
v_call: TRBV7-8
clone_size: .
d_call: .
cdr3_nt: TGTGCCAGCAGCTTTGTGCGGGGCAACACCGGGGAGCTGTTTTTT
cdr3_aa: CASSFVRGNTGELFF

j_call: TRBJ2-3
v_call: TRBV29-1
clone_size: .
d_call: .
cdr3_nt: TGCAGCGTTGGCGCTGGCAGGGGCACAGATACGCAGTATTTT
cdr3_aa: CSVGAGRGTDTQYF

j_call: TRBJ1-5
v_call: TRBV7-9
clone_size: .
d_call: .
cdr3_nt: TGTGCCAGCAGCTTATCGGGGGAGAATCAGCCCCAGCATTTT
cdr3_aa: CASSLSGENQPQHF

j_call: TRBJ2-3
v_call: TRBV29-1
clone_size: .
d_call: TRBD2
cdr3_nt: TGCAGCGTATCACTAGCGCGCACAGATACGCAGTATTTT
cdr3_aa: CSVSLARTDTQYF

j_call: TRBJ2-5
v_call: TRBV6-2/TRBV6-3
clone_size: many
d_call: TRBD2
cdr3_nt: TGTGCCAGCAGTTACGACGCGGGGGGGCTTGAGACCCAGTACTTC
cdr3_aa: CASSYDAGGLETQYF

j_call: TRBJ2-7
v_call: TRBV9
clone_size: few
d_call: .
cdr3_nt: TGTGCCAGCAGCGAAACCGGGGCGTTAAGCTCCTACGAGCAGTACTTC
cdr3_aa: CASSETGALSSYEQYF

j_call: TRBJ2-7
v_call: TRBV27
clone_size: .
d_call: .
cdr3_nt: TGTGCCAGCAGTTATGGGTGGGGGGCATACGAGCAGTACTTC
cdr3_aa: CASSYGWGAYEQYF

j_call: TRBJ2-3
v_call: TRBV7-3
clone_size: few
d_call: .
cdr3_nt: TGTGCCAGCAGCCCTCCTAGTTTCACAGATACGCAGTATTTT
cdr3_aa: CASSPPSFTDTQYF

j_call: TRBJ2-1
v_call: TRBV28
clone_size: few
d_call: .
cdr3_nt: TGTGCCATCGTAGGGGATGGAGAGCAGTTCTTC
cdr3_aa: CAIVGDGEQFF

j_call: TRBJ1-2
v_call: TRBV3-1
clone_size: .
d_call: .
cdr3_nt: TGTGCCAGCAGCCATCAGGCCATCCAAACCTATGGCTACACCTTC
cdr3_aa: CASSHQAIQTYGYTF

j_call: TRBJ2-7
v_call: TRBV7-6
clone_size: few
d_call: .
cdr3_nt: TGTGCCAGCAGCTTACGGCAGGACCCCTACGAGCAGTACTTC
cdr3_aa: CASSLRQDPYEQYF

j_call: TRBJ2-7
v_call: TRBV4-3
clone_size: .
d_call: TRBD1
cdr3_nt: TGCGCCAGCAGCCAAGATAGGACAGGAGCCTACGAGCAGTACTTC
cdr3_aa: CASSQDRTGAYEQYF

j_call: TRBJ2-2
v_call: TRBV5-1
clone_size: few
d_call: TRBD1
cdr3_nt: TGCGCCAGCAGCTTAGGACAGGGGACCAACACCGGGGAGCTGTTTTTT
cdr3_aa: CASSLGQGTNTGELFF

j_call: TRBJ1-6
v_call: TRBV7-2
clone_size: few
d_call: TRBD1
cdr3_nt: TGTGCCAGCTCCAGGGACAGTCAGTCACCCCTCCACTTT
cdr3_aa: CASSRDSQSPLHF

j_call: TRBJ1-5
v_call: TRBV20-1
clone_size: .
d_call: TRBD1
cdr3_nt: TGCTGTGCTAAGCAGGGGGATCAGCCCCAGCATTTT
cdr3_aa: CCAKQGDQPQHF

j_call: TRBJ1-5
v_call: TRBV5-6
clone_size: .
d_call: .
cdr3_nt: TGTGCCAGCAGCTTGGGTGCGGGGGCTCGCAATCAGCCCCAGCATTTT
cdr3_aa: CASSLGAGARNQPQHF

j_call: TRBJ2-3
v_call: TRBV5-1
clone_size: .
d_call: TRBD1
cdr3_nt: TGCGCCAGCAGCTTGGGTCCCACCAGGGGGGATACGCAGTATTTT
cdr3_aa: CASSLGPTRGDTQYF

j_call: TRBJ2-6
v_call: TRBV5-1
clone_size: .
d_call: .
cdr3_nt: TGCGCCAGCAGCTTTTCGCGCTCTGGGGCCAACGTCCTGACTTTC
cdr3_aa: CASSFSRSGANVLTF

j_call: TRBJ2-3
v_call: TRBV7-2
clone_size: .
d_call: .
cdr3_nt: TGTGCCAGCAGCCCTATCTTGAATACGCAGTATTTT
cdr3_aa: CASSPILNTQYF

j_call: TRBJ2-2
v_call: TRBV6-5
clone_size: few
d_call: .
cdr3_nt: TGTGCCAGCAGTTATACAGCGAACACCGGGGAGCTGTTTTTT
cdr3_aa: CASSYTANTGELFF

j_call: TRBJ2-7
v_call: TRBV12-3/TRBV12-4
clone_size: many
d_call: .
cdr3_nt: TGTGCCAGCAGTTTTGGGGGAAGGAGGTCCGAGCAGTACTTC
cdr3_aa: CASSFGGRRSEQYF

j_call: TRBJ2-1
v_call: TRBV24-1
clone_size: few
d_call: TRBD2
cdr3_nt: TGTGCCACCAGTGATTTGGGCGGGGGGTCCCACAATGAGCAGTTCTTC
cdr3_aa: CATSDLGGGSHNEQFF

j_call: TRBJ2-2
v_call: TRBV11-2
clone_size: few
d_call: .
cdr3_nt: TGTGCCAGCAGCTCCGCATATCCCGAGGGAAACACCGGGGAGCTGTTTTTT
cdr3_aa: CASSSAYPEGNTGELFF

j_call: TRBJ1-1
v_call: TRBV5-1
clone_size: .
d_call: .
cdr3_nt: TGCGCCAGCAGCTTGGTACCCTTGGAGGGGTACACTGAAGCTTTCTTT
cdr3_aa: CASSLVPLEGYTEAFF

j_call: TRBJ2-7
v_call: TRBV5-1
clone_size: few
d_call: TRBD1
cdr3_nt: TGCGCCAGCAGTCCTGGACAGGGACAGCAGTACTTC
cdr3_aa: CASSPGQGQQYF

j_call: TRBJ1-5
v_call: TRBV27
clone_size: .
d_call: .
cdr3_nt: TGTGCCAGCAGTTTATCATCCGGGTGGAATCAGCCCCAGCATTTT
cdr3_aa: CASSLSSGWNQPQHF

j_call: TRBJ2-1
v_call: TRBV4-1
clone_size: .
d_call: TRBD2
cdr3_nt: TGCGCCAGCAGCCCGAACCCCGGGACTAACTGGGGAAACAATGAGCAGTTCTTC
cdr3_aa: CASSPNPGTNWGNNEQFF

j_call: TRBJ2-1
v_call: TRBV29-1
clone_size: many
d_call: TRBD2
cdr3_nt: TGCAGCGTTGGGGCGGGGGGGCCTAACAATGAGCAGTTCTTC
cdr3_aa: CSVGAGGPNNEQFF

j_call: TRBJ2-7
v_call: TRBV5-1
clone_size: few
d_call: TRBD2
cdr3_nt: TGCGCCAGCAGCCACTTAGGGCCCGGGAGGGTCGAGCAGTACTTC
cdr3_aa: CASSHLGPGRVEQYF